The T cell receptor (beta chain) under discussion was sequenced for a study of post-analysis software for immune sequencing data. Whole-study results and caveats: Patients had higher frequencies than controls of about 5 TRBV segments, including TRBV5-6, TRBV5-1 and TRBV20-1. The F measure placed samples prepared in the same batch into strongly shared clusters. Versus controls, multiple sclerosis patients showed significantly lower diversity (normalized Chao1).

This clonotype turned up a few times. What it binds is unknown. Unique-molecular-identifier-tagged TCR beta cDNA libraries were used. Out of roughly 0.95 to 10 million T cells, some 500,000 cDNA molecules were generated. From the PCR reads, TCRdb called clonotypes with MiXCR, one entry per CDR3 protein. Among about 810,000 distinct CDR3 sequences listed, about 50% were seen once. The ends were cut back, 4 bases at V and 4 bases at J, with 15 bases in the middle. CDR1 and CDR2 (germline): SGHRS, YFSETQ. The length of the CDR3 is 14 residues. This clonotype originated in a girl under 18 with multiple sclerosis. This rearrangement joins TRBV5-1 to TRBJ2-7; D may be TRBD2 (6 bases). The sequencing sample was made of blood. CDR3 bases: TGCGCCAGCAGCGCCGCGGGACCCCTTTACGAGCAGTACTTC. It translates to CASSAAGPLYEQYF.